The T cell receptor beta chain under discussion was sequenced for a study of blood T cells in healthy people across ages. The study's findings and limits: Diversity was higher, and naive CD4+ cells more numerous, in long-lived donors than in aged donors.

For the second PCR, which ran for about 6 to 11 cycles, a sample-barcoded 5' primer and a J-beta primer mix were used. TCRdb used MiXCR to reprocess the 5' RACE reads, holding one entry per CDR3 protein. The sample gives fewer than 1.5 million distinct CDR3 sequences, approximately 38% of which show up once; 7.9% is in the top ten. This clonotype has a count of ten or more. The antigen is undetermined. Germline-derived CDR1 and CDR2 are MGHRA and YSYEKL. The CDR3 has 14 amino acids. Trimming stripped 4 bases from V and 1 base from J, with 10 bases between. The origin of this receptor is a woman in her late teens or twenties in good health. The chain carries TRBV4-1 and TRBJ2-5; D gene uncertain. Input material: blood. DNA of the CDR3: TGCGCCAGCAGCCCAACCACAATCCAAGAGACCCAGTACTTC. This translates into CASSPTTIQETQYF.